Sequencing of this T cell receptor beta chain was carried out in a study of type 1 regulatory T cells (dated by TCRdb to the early 2020s). In the study overall: An in vitro protocol by which a Tr1-enriched, alloantigen-specific CD4 T cell product named T-allo10 was generated was characterized in the study. T-allo10 was being evaluated clinically in patients with hematological malignancies who were receiving allogeneic hematopoietic stem cell transplantation. What the study reported, not specific to this receptor: Compared with non-Tr1 cells, Tr1 cells had a TCR repertoire that was more restricted, a finding the study read as clonal expansion induced by alloantigen.

Remarks on this clonotype: Its antigen is not yet known. The input lacks base qualities; no much larger clone sits a single base away.

Looking up the germline V gene (reference sequence) yields CDR1 DFQATT and CDR2 SNEGSKA. Germline trimming: 4 bases from V, 4 bases from J; junction bases outside gene matches: 7. The CDR3 has 14 amino acids, counting the end cysteine and phenylalanine. The CDR3 DNA has 42 bases and is translated from base 1. The listed sequencing device is Illumina MiSeq. The public reads were reprocessed in TCRdb via fastp at Q25 and MiXCR, keeping in-frame beta chains. Entries are consolidated by CDR3 protein sequence, retaining the most common genes and DNA. Across this sample there are approximately 43,000 distinct CDR3 sequences, with less than 15% seen only once. The top ten clones comprise approximately 8% of the sample.

Input material: cultured non-Tr1 T cells, either the whole culture or a sorted T cell fraction (not recorded which). The meaning of the sample's cell subset or site label: non-Tr1 population from the T-allo10 product. The source is a human donor in good health. The receptor chain draws on TRBV20-1 and TRBJ1-5, with TRBD1 matching 7 junction bases. This receptor has the CDR3 CSATRGQLNQPQHF. The nucleotides read TGCAGTGCTACGAGGGGACAGCTAAATCAGCCCCAGCATTTT.